These T cell receptor beta chains were read from a single sample in a study of follicular helper T cells after annual influenza vaccination. Measured with immunoSEQ multiplex PCR; TCRdb has only the in-frame clones, and not every one. This table has 6,000 to 8,000 clones, approximately 80% appearing once. Here the sequenced sample was CXCR5+ CD38- circulating T follicular helper cells from blood, taken 7 days after influenza vaccination. These receptors originate from an adult who received the influenza vaccine. Both conserved end residues are part of each CDR3. The D gene is left open where the match is weak. Clone size is stated in some rows and not others, as once, few, many or a class when expanded.

>TRBJ1-5|-|-|TRBV28
CASSLPGVNQPQHF
TGTGCCAGCAGTTTACCAGGGGTGAATCAGCCCCAGCATTTT
>TRBJ1-4|-|-|TRBV9
CASSVGGTNEKLFF
TGTGCCAGCAGCGTAGGGGGGACTAATGAAAAACTGTTTTTT
>TRBJ1-3|once|-|TRBV18
CASSPLGQGSGNTIYF
TGTGCCAGCTCACCATTAGGCCAGGGGTCTGGAAACACCATATATTTT
>TRBJ2-2|-|-|TRBV7-6
CASSLGGIGELFF
TGTGCCAGCAGCTTAGGAGGGATCGGGGAGCTGTTTTTT
>TRBJ2-7|-|-|TRBV28
CASISGTTYEQYF
TGTGCCAGCATCTCCGGCACTACCTACGAGCAGTACTTC
>TRBJ2-2|-|-|TRBV7-9
CASSLTGVGTGELFF
TGTGCCAGCAGCCTCACCGGAGTCGGAACCGGGGAGCTGTTTTTT
>TRBJ1-1|-|-|TRBV6-1
CGVVDWNTEAFF
TGTGGGGTTGTGGATTGGAACACTGAAGCTTTCTTT
>TRBJ1-1|-|-|TRBV5-1
CASSLTTNTEAFF
TGCGCCAGCAGCCTCACCACCAACACTGAAGCTTTCTTT
>TRBJ2-3|-|-|TRBV11-2
CASSSRTGSDTQYF
TGTGCCAGCAGCTCCCGGACTGGTTCAGATACGCAGTATTTT
>TRBJ1-5|few|-|TRBV15
CATSRDRRGNQPQHF
TGTGCCACCAGCAGAGATAGGAGGGGCAATCAGCCCCAGCATTTT
>TRBJ2-7|-|-|TRBV4-1
CASSQDVGGSYEQYF
TGCGCCAGCAGCCAAGACGTAGGAGGCTCCTACGAGCAGTACTTC
>TRBJ2-3|-|-|TRBV4-2
CASSLTGSKGADTQYF
TGTGCCAGCAGCCTCACCGGGAGTAAAGGCGCAGATACGCAGTATTTT
>TRBJ2-1|-|-|TRBV6-1
CASMFGFEGNEQFF
TGTGCCAGCATGTTTGGATTCGAAGGCAATGAGCAGTTCTTC
>TRBJ1-2|once|-|TRBV5-1
CASSLGGTGYTF
TGCGCCAGCAGCTTGGGGGGGACTGGCTACACCTTC
>TRBJ1-4|-|-|TRBV6-1
CASSESLVGGDFNEKLFF
TGTGCCAGCAGTGAATCCCTGGTCGGGGGGGACTTTAATGAAAAACTGTTTTTT
>TRBJ1-1|few|-|TRBV7-9
CASSLILGGKAFF
TGTGCCAGCAGCTTAATTCTTGGAGGGAAAGCTTTCTTT
>TRBJ1-2|few|-|TRBV10-1
CASSEWTRSYTF
TGCGCCAGCAGTGAGTGGACACGGAGCTACACCTTC
>TRBJ1-2|-|TRBD1|TRBV15
CATSARQGNYGYTF
TGTGCCACCAGCGCCAGACAGGGCAACTATGGCTACACCTTC
>TRBJ1-5|-|TRBD1|TRBV19
CASSIYGGQKDQPQHF
TGTGCCAGTAGTATTTATGGGGGACAGAAGGATCAGCCCCAGCATTTT
>TRBJ1-1|once|-|TRBV5-1
CASSPQALNTEAFF
TGCGCCAGCAGCCCCCAGGCACTGAACACTGAAGCTTTCTTT
>TRBJ1-3|-|-|TRBV5-5
CASSHGGTHSGNTIYF
TGTGCCAGCAGCCACGGGGGGACCCACTCTGGAAACACCATATATTTT
>TRBJ2-3|-|TRBD2|TRBV2
CASGLAGVHTDTQYF
TGTGCCAGCGGACTAGCGGGAGTGCATACAGATACGCAGTATTTT
>TRBJ1-4|few|-|TRBV25-1
CASSGQNEKLFF
TGTGCCAGCAGTGGACAGAATGAAAAACTGTTTTTT
>TRBJ1-2|once|TRBD1|TRBV28
CASRRQGAGYGYTF
TGTGCCAGCAGAAGACAGGGGGCTGGGTATGGCTACACCTTC
>TRBJ2-1|-|-|TRBV5-1
CASSLRVGDHMDEQFF
TGCGCCAGCAGCTTGAGGGTAGGGGACCACATGGATGAGCAGTTCTTC
>TRBJ2-3|-|-|TRBV7-3
CASSLTPDGGTDTQYF
TGTGCCAGCAGCTTAACTCCGGACGGAGGGACGGATACGCAGTATTTT
>TRBJ2-7|-|TRBD1|TRBV11-3
CASSLGGTGDYEQYF
TGTGCCAGCAGCTTAGGAGGGACAGGGGACTACGAGCAGTACTTC
>TRBJ1-4|once|TRBD1|TRBV10-3
CAISRDRNEKLFF
TGTGCCATCAGTAGGGACAGGAATGAAAAACTGTTTTTT
>TRBJ2-7|-|-|TRBV10-3
CAISAGALHEQYF
TGTGCCATCAGTGCGGGGGCTCTCCACGAGCAGTACTTC
>TRBJ1-1|-|-|TRBV25-1
CASITRGGTEAFF
TGTGCCAGCATAACCAGGGGAGGCACTGAAGCTTTCTTT
>TRBJ1-1|-|TRBD1|TRBV9
CASSVAHRGLSEAFF
TGTGCCAGCAGCGTAGCCCACAGGGGGCTCTCTGAAGCTTTCTTT
>TRBJ1-2|-|TRBD1|TRBV27
CASSSTTGGPGGYTF
TGTGCCAGCAGTTCCACTACAGGGGGCCCTGGAGGCTACACCTTC
>TRBJ2-3|-|TRBD2|TRBV7-2
CASSLAGGRADTQYF
TGTGCCAGCAGCTTAGCGGGGGGGAGGGCAGATACGCAGTATTTT
>TRBJ1-5|-|-|TRBV18
CASTGGVNQPQHF
TGTGCCAGCACTGGCGGGGTCAATCAGCCCCAGCATTTT
>TRBJ2-5|-|TRBD2|TRBV6-5
CASSYGGGRLETQYF
TGTGCCAGCAGTTACGGGGGGGGACGGCTTGAGACCCAGTACTTC
>TRBJ2-7|-|-|TRBV10-2
CASGGTYPSEQYF
TGCGCCAGCGGAGGGACTTACCCCAGCGAGCAGTACTTC
>TRBJ2-7|-|TRBD2|TRBV18
CASSTGGDGSYEQYF
TGTGCCAGCTCAACGGGAGGGGACGGCTCCTACGAGCAGTACTTC
>TRBJ2-2|-|TRBD2|TRBV5-1
CASSLTLLREGLGELFF
TGCGCCAGCAGCCTTACCCTCCTTCGGGAGGGCCTCGGGGAGCTGTTTTTT
>TRBJ2-5|-|TRBD2|TRBV7-6
CASSPGRGHQETQYF
TGTGCCAGCAGCCCTGGGAGGGGCCACCAAGAGACCCAGTACTTC
>TRBJ1-2|once|-|TRBV11-2
CASSPGLNYGYTF
TGTGCCAGCAGCCCAGGATTAAACTATGGCTACACCTTC
>TRBJ1-1|once|-|TRBV28
CASSLRRGQRTEAFF
TGTGCCAGCAGTTTACGGAGGGGCCAGCGGACTGAAGCTTTCTTT
>TRBJ2-5|-|-|TRBV7-9
CASSPRQVPTPRETQYF
TGTGCCAGCAGCCCGAGACAGGTTCCCACTCCACGGGAGACCCAGTACTTC
>TRBJ2-3|once|-|TRBV5-1
CASSFSAADTQYF
TGCGCCAGCAGCTTTAGCGCGGCAGATACGCAGTATTTT
>TRBJ2-7|-|TRBD2|TRBV15
CATSRLSGGAYEQYF
TGTGCCACCAGCAGACTCAGCGGGGGAGCCTACGAGCAGTACTTC
>TRBJ2-7|-|TRBD1|TRBV28
CASRSSGRTGLSEQYF
TGTGCCAGCAGAAGTTCGGGCCGGACAGGTTTGAGCGAGCAGTACTTC
>TRBJ2-3|-|TRBD1|TRBV5-1
CASSSAGTGTSTDTQYF
TGCGCCAGCAGCTCAGCGGGGACAGGGACCTCCACAGATACGCAGTATTTT
>TRBJ1-3|-|-|TRBV28
CASSPLGVVGNTIYF
TGTGCCAGCAGCCCCCTGGGGGTCGTGGGAAACACCATATATTTT
>TRBJ2-5|-|-|TRBV5-1
CASSLPSRQAGETQYF
TGCGCCAGCAGCTTGCCGTCGAGGCAGGCGGGGGAGACCCAGTACTTC
>TRBJ2-7|-|TRBD2|TRBV7-8
CASSLRLAGGGEQYF
TGTGCCAGCAGCTTACGACTAGCGGGAGGTGGTGAGCAGTACTTC
>TRBJ1-5|-|-|TRBV19
CASSIRVNQPQHF
TGTGCCAGTAGTATAAGAGTTAATCAGCCCCAGCATTTT
>TRBJ2-1|-|TRBD1|TRBV28
CASSFSDRVWNNEQFF
TGTGCCAGCAGTTTCTCGGACAGGGTTTGGAACAATGAGCAGTTCTTC